A single TCR beta chain is shown here with its context. Many counts were recorded for this clonotype. This receptor's antigen is unknown. The record has no base qualities; no much larger clone is one base away. The entry originates in a study of spatial heterogeneity in lung cancer (dated by TCRdb to the late 2010s). Broadly, across the study: Beta-chain transcripts were consistently detected in greater numbers than alpha-chain transcripts, which likely reflects a higher abundance of beta-chain transcripts. In the raw uncorrected reads, each unique combination of TCR and UMI appeared on average more than ten times. TCR alpha and beta repertoires were quantitatively compared across multiple tumor regions, matched nontumor lung and blood in non-small cell lung cancer. The study linked features of the TCR repertoire to counts of nonsynonymous mutations, which were determined by whole-exome sequencing of tumor tissue. Both alpha and beta chains were TCR-sequenced in hundreds of tumor regions, some 64 matched nontumor lung samples and 55 to 60 PBMC samples obtained at surgery. The investigation overall reported the following: Ubiquitous expanded tumor TCRs were found in blood more often at tumor resection than at routine follow-up. Additional single-cell paired TCR alpha and beta sequencing was considered necessary to confirm, at a functional level, the hypothesis that regional TCRs recognize regional mutations.

Sample time point, as interpreted from the label and publication: sample taken at primary tumor resection. TCR sequencing used whole RNA extracted from tumor and nontumor lung tissue, or from cryopreserved PBMC samples, without cell sorting. The donors were about 65 patients from the lung TRACERx cohort who had early-stage, untreated non-small cell lung cancer. Only patients for whom sufficient RNA was available from at least two tumor regions were selected for TCR sequencing. Cut back by 5 bases and 14 bases, the V and J ends lie 13 bases apart. For CDR1 and CDR2, the germline V gene (reference sequence) lists SEHNR and FQNEAQ. From its cysteine to its phenylalanine, the CDR3 spans 12 amino acids. The CDR3 DNA has 36 bases and is translated from base 1. Library prep was done by 5' RACE. Data came from a NextSeq 500. To allow correction of PCR and sequencing errors, the TCR library protocol tagged every TCR cDNA molecule with a unique molecular identifier. As for the original processing: Decombinator tools were used for TCR identification, UMI-based error correction and CDR3 extraction. Expanded TCRs were defined as those above a frequency of 2 per 1,000, corresponding to the top 1% of the tumor frequency distribution. Rényi diversity was computed with the R vegan package after subsampling each repertoire 100 times to 5,000 TCRs. CDR3 similarity networks were constructed using string-kernel similarity of amino acid triplets, with links drawn between CDR3s whose pairwise similarity was above 0.82. TCRdb reanalyzed the raw reads on its own, using fastp at Q25 for trimming and MiXCR for clone calling, and kept in-frame beta chains. Entries are consolidated by CDR3 protein sequence, retaining the most common genes and DNA. TCRdb's processing, not the study's, gives the V and J calls here. The sample yields about 11,000 distinct CDR3 sequences; around 9.4% were counted once. The ten most abundant clones make up 20% to 30% of the sample.

Sequenced material: PBMCs, taken at surgery. The chain joins TRBV7-9 to TRBJ1-6; the D gene is possibly TRBD1, with 5 bases matching. The receptor was isolated from a male donor with early-stage non-small cell lung cancer. The sequenced DNA is TGTGCCAGCAGCCCGGGGGAGGGGTCCCTCCACTTT. The resulting protein is CASSPGEGSLHF.